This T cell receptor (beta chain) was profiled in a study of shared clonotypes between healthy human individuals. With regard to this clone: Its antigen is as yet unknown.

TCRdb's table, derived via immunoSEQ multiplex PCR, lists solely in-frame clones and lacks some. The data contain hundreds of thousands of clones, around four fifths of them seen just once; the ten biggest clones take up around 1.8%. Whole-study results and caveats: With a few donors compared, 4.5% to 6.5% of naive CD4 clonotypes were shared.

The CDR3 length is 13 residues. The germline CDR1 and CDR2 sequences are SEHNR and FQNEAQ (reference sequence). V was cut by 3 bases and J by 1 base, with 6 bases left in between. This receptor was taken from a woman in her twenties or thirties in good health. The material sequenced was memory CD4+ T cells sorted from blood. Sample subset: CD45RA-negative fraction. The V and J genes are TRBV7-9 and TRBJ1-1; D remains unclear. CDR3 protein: CASSLTENTEAFF. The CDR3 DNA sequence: TGTGCCAGCAGCTTGACGGAGAACACTGAAGCTTTCTTT.